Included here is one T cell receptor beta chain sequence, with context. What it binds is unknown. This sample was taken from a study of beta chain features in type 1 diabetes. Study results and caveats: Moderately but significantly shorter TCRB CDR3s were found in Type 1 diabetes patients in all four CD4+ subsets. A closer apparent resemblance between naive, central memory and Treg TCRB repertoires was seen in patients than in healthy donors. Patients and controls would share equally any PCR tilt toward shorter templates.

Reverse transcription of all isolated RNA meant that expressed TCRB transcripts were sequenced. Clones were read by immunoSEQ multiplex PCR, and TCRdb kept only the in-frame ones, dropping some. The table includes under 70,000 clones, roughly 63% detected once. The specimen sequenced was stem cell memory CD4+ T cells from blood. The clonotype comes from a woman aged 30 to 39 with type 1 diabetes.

The CDR3 DNA reads as TGTGCCAGCAGACCAAAACATGGCACTGAAGCTTTCTTT. It encodes CASRPKHGTEAFF. The chain links TRBV28 to TRBJ1-1; D is unclear. Trimming removed 6 bases at V and 4 bases at J, with 12 bases between. This CDR3 has 13 amino acids. CDR1 is MDHEN and CDR2 is SYDVKM in the germline V gene.